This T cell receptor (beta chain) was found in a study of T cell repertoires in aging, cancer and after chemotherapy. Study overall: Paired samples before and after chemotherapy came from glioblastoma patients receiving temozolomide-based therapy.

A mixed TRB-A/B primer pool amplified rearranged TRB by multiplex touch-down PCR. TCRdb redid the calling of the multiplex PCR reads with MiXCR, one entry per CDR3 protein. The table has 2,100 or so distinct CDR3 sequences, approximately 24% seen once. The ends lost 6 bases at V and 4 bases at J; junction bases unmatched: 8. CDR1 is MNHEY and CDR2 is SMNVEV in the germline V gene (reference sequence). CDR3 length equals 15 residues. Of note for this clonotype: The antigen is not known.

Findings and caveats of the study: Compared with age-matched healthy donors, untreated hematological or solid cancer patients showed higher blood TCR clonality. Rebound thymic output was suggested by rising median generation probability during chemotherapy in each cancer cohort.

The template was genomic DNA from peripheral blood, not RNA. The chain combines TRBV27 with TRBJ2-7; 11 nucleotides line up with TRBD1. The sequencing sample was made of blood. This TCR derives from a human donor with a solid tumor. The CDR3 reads CASSRPGQGVYEQYF. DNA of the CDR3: TGTGCCAGCAGCAGACCGGGACAGGGGGTGTACGAGCAGTACTTC.